This T cell receptor (beta chain) was captured in a study of T cells in Graves' hyperthyroidism and ophthalmopathy. Patients were excluded for uncontrolled infection, other autoimmune disease, pregnancy or lactation. Study-level points and caveats: The model predicted ophthalmopathy a median around six months before onset. Most clonotypes that expanded in the thyroid above 0.001 also showed up in blood. Separation of ophthalmopathy from stable hyperthyroidism was achieved by a 13 V-J model.

There were TCR beta CDR3 regions amplified from RNA transcripts. With the HTBI primer set, the TCR CDR3 went through a first round of RT-PCR. One entry per CDR3 protein, called by TCRdb with MiXCR from the multiplex PCR reads. The sample carries a few hundred thousand distinct CDR3 sequences, about 16% recorded once. A few counts support this clonotype. What it binds is not known. This receptor was taken from a middle-aged woman with Graves' ophthalmopathy. The sequenced material came from blood.

As DNA, the CDR3 is TGCGCCAGCAGCCAAGGCGTCGCCAGAAACACCGGGGAGCTGTTTTTT. Amino acids: CASSQGVARNTGELFF. This chain uses TRBV4-1 with TRBJ2-2, with D unresolved. The germline V gene encodes CDR1 MGHRA and CDR2 YSYEKL. The V and J ends lost 1 base and 2 bases respectively, with 11 bases between them. The CDR3 has 16 residues.